These 2 T cell receptor beta chains came from one sample sequenced in a study of cytomegalovirus exposure and HLA in healthy donors. Produced via immunoSEQ multiplex PCR; TCRdb's table is partial and in-frame only. This sample has about 110,000 clones, with approximately 91% found just once. What was sequenced was PBMCs. These receptors were obtained from a woman aged 18-35 years in good health and CMV-seronegative.

This chain joins TRBV15 and TRBJ2-7; D remains unclear. Trimming stripped 0 bases from V and 4 bases from J, with 10 bases between. Per germline, CDR1 LNHNV and CDR2 YYDKDF (reference sequence). The CDR3 has 14 amino acids. CDR3 sequence (DNA): TGTGCCACCAGCAGAGACAGGTTGGCGTACGAGCAGTACTTC. The encoded protein is CATSRDRLAYEQYF. Together with reference TRBV15 and TRBJ2-7, the CDR3 gives the full variable domain: DAMVIQNPRYQVTQFGKPVTLSCSQTLNHNVMYWYQQKSSQAPKLLFHYYDKDFNNEADTPDNFQSRRPNTSFCFLDIRSPGLGDTAMYLCATSRDRLAYEQYFGPGTRLTVT.

The chain uses TRBV28 and TRBJ1-5; 7 positions agree with TRBD1. Germline V CDR1 and CDR2: MDHEN, SYDVKM. The CDR3 covers 16 residues. The ends lost 7 bases at V and 2 bases at J; junction bases unmatched: 11. CDR3 loop: CASTLRQGDRNQPQHF. The CDR3 DNA reads TGTGCCAGCACTTTGCGTCAGGGGGATCGCAATCAGCCCCAGCATTTT.